This entry lists 11 T cell receptor beta chains sequenced from one sample in a study of CD8 T cells in ankylosing spondylitis (TCRdb year 2017). What the work shows at the level of the full study, not this receptor alone: Blood from ankylosing spondylitis patients appeared to be characterized by a TCR beta motif composed of under ten highly homologous amino acid variants.

Library preparation employed 5' RACE. The sequencer listed for this sample is Illumina HiSeq 2500. TCRdb reprocessing: public reads trimmed at Q25 with fastp, clones called with MiXCR, in-frame beta chains kept. Rows merge per CDR3 protein into single entries with the most common DNA and genes. This sample comprises some 840,000 distinct CDR3 sequences, over 9.5% of them detected only once. The top ten constitute 0.51% of the sample. Which antigens these TCRs recognize remains unknown. Sequencing was carried out using blood, either unsorted or a sorted T cell fraction (not recorded which). These receptors were taken from a male donor with ankylosing spondylitis.

This clonotype showed up many times. The chain joins TRBV7-2 to TRBJ2-1, with TRBD2 matching 13 bases. After removal of 5 bases from V and 3 bases from J, the junction contained 4 bases not matched to a gene. The CDR3 has 16 amino acids. Germline assignment: CDR1 SGHTA and CDR2 FQGNSA. CDR3 sequence: CASSRLAGGSYNEQFF. The CDR3 nucleotides are TGTGCCAGCAGCAGACTAGCGGGAGGAAGCTACAATGAGCAGTTCTTC.

The V and J genes are TRBV7-2 and TRBJ1-1, with D possibly matching TRBD1 (6 bases). Per the germline V gene, CDR1 is SGHTA and CDR2 is FQGNSA. Trimming pared 0 bases from V and 1 base from J, leaving 15 bases between. The CDR3 runs to 17 residues. This CDR3 is CASSLAPLKGQNTEAFF. The CDR3 DNA sequence: TGTGCCAGCAGCTTAGCCCCTCTAAAGGGACAGAACACTGAAGCTTTCTTT.

This clonotype was counted only a few times. V gene TRBV20-1 combines with J gene TRBJ1-2; no clear D gene. In germline, CDR1 is DFQATT, CDR2 SNEGSKA (reference sequence). Between the trimmed V and J ends, which lost 5 bases and 4 bases, there was a span of 17 bases. The CDR3 consists of 14 residues. The DNA for the CDR3 is TGCAGTGCTGCCAAACGACGGATATTCTATGGCTACACCTTC. Translating it yields CSAAKRRIFYGYTF.

The CDR3 sequence: CASSLRANGELFF. As DNA, the CDR3 is TGTGCCAGCAGCTTAAGGGCGAACGGGGAGCTGTTTTTT. V usage is TRBV7-8 and J usage is TRBJ2-2, with no clear D. CDR1 and CDR2 (germline): SGHVS, FQNEAQ. The V and J ends lost 2 bases and 7 bases respectively, with 8 bases between them. The CDR3 runs 13 residues.

In its sample, this clonotype was seen once. This may stem from a read error, because a much larger clone lies one nucleotide away. The CDR3 end shows no conserved phenylalanine or tryptophan, and so a read error is likely. The V gene is TRBV6-1, the J gene TRBJ2-7, with D uncertain. With 4 bases removed from V and 0 bases from J, the gap between germline ends came to 7 bases. The CDR3 totals 13 residues. Germline V gives CDR1 MNHNS, CDR2 SASEGT. DNA for the CDR3: TGTGCCAGCAGTGCGACAATCTCCTACGAGCAGTACCTC. Its translation is CASSATISYEQYL.

There are many counts of this clonotype. The rearrangement joins TRBV5-1 to TRBJ2-3; no definite D call. CDR3 length equals 14 residues. V was clipped by 7 bases and J by 3 bases, with 15 bases between them. Germline assignment: CDR1 SGHRS and CDR2 YFSETQ. CDR3 protein: CASAPSGYTDTQYF. The DNA of the CDR3 is TGCGCCAGCGCCCCATCCGGTTATACAGATACGCAGTATTTT.

V gene TRBV12-3 or TRBV12-4 combines with J gene TRBJ2-6; D is undetermined. With 6 bases removed from V and 0 bases from J, the gap between germline ends came to 12 bases. CDR3 size: 16 residues. CDR3 DNA sequence: TGTGCCAGCAGCTCACTCCCAGGCTCTGGGGCCAACGTCCTGACTTTC. The encoded protein is CASSSLPGSGANVLTF.

The V call is TRBV7-2, the J call TRBJ2-5; maybe TRBD2 (5 bases). This CDR3 is built from 15 residues. Germline V lookup: CDR1 SGHTA, CDR2 FQGNSA. V was cut by 4 bases and J by 2 bases, with 14 bases left in between. The CDR3 DNA follows: TGTGCCAGCAGCTACCAAGGCGGGCGGCAAGAGACCCAGTACTTC. This sequence encodes CASSYQGGRQETQYF.

This clonotype was picked up a small number of times. The chain is built from TRBV11-3 and TRBJ2-5, with D unclear. The CDR3 has 14 residues. Germline V gives CDR1 SGHNT, CDR2 YENEEA. V dropped 1 base and J dropped 2 bases, with 8 bases sitting between them. The CDR3 region is CASSLGFQQETQYF. CDR3 nucleotide sequence: TGTGCCAGCAGCTTAGGTTTTCAGCAAGAGACCCAGTACTTC.

This clonotype was picked up many times. V is TRBV12-3 or TRBV12-4 and J is TRBJ2-7, with 9 nucleotides matching TRBD1. Germline trimming cut 6 bases from V and 5 bases from J; bases unmatched to any gene: 5. The CDR3 extends over 13 amino acids. CDR3 residues: CASRPTGGNEQYF. The CDR3 DNA reads TGTGCCAGCAGACCGACAGGGGGAAACGAGCAGTACTTC.

This clonotype has only a few counts. Because the CDR3's place on the DNA is in doubt, the DNA is left out and the CDR3 is given as listed by TCRdb. The chain recombines TRBV7-2 with TRBJ2-5; whether TRBD1, the table's D call, matches the DNA was not checked. Germline V lookup: CDR1 SGHTA, CDR2 FQGNSA. From its first to its last residue, the CDR3 has 12 amino acids. CDR3 in amino acids: CASSWGSGAWGF.